Listed below are T cell receptor beta chains from one sample, sequenced in a study of shared clonotypes between healthy human individuals. Assay: immunoSEQ multiplex PCR; the TCRdb copy retains only in-frame clones and omits some. This sample has fewer than 800,000 clones; about 92% occur once, and the top ten carry more than 20%. The source material was naive CD8+ T cells sorted from blood. These TCRs come from a young man in good health. CDR3s include the opening cysteine and the closing phenylalanine or tryptophan. A D gene is named only where the DNA matches it firmly. The listing skips clone size in some rows; elsewhere it reads once, few, many or a size class.

v_call	j_call	d_call	clone_size	cdr3_aa	cdr3_nt
TRBV10-3	TRBJ2-1	TRBD1	few	CAISESGTGEVDEQFF	TGTGCCATCAGTGAGTCGGGGACAGGGGAGGTCGATGAGCAGTTCTTC
TRBV19	TRBJ1-2	TRBD1	-	CASTRGRSLGGYTF	TGTGCCAGTACTAGGGGGCGAAGTCTAGGTGGCTACACCTTC
TRBV7-9	TRBJ2-1	TRBD2	-	CASSSHTRLAGGYEQFF	TGTGCCAGCAGCTCCCACACGAGACTAGCGGGAGGGTATGAGCAGTTCTTC
TRBV4-1	TRBJ2-5	TRBD2	-	CASSPGLAGGQETQYF	TGCGCCAGCAGCCCGGGACTAGCGGGAGGGCAAGAGACCCAGTACTTC
TRBV5-8	TRBJ1-1	-	-	CASSLDRGWSTEAFF	TGTGCCAGCAGCTTGGATAGGGGATGGAGCACTGAAGCTTTCTTT
TRBV7-9	TRBJ2-2	-	-	CASSSMEGYTGELFF	TGTGCCAGCAGCTCCATGGAGGGGTACACCGGGGAGCTGTTTTTT
TRBV29-1	TRBJ1-1	-	-	CSVVMRLGTEAFF	TGCAGCGTCGTCATGAGACTAGGGACTGAAGCTTTCTTT
TRBV19	TRBJ2-7	TRBD2	-	CASSRAGVNEQYF	TGTGCCAGTAGTAGAGCGGGAGTAAACGAGCAGTACTTC
TRBV9	TRBJ2-5	-	-	CASSGYNQETQYF	TGTGCCAGCAGCGGCTACAACCAAGAGACCCAGTACTTC
TRBV4-2	TRBJ2-7	-	-	CASSREEGAPYEQYF	TGTGCCAGCAGCCGGGAGGAGGGGGCTCCCTACGAGCAGTACTTC
TRBV21-1	TRBJ1-5	-	many	CASNDGQSNQPQHF	TGTGCCAGCAACGATGGACAGTCCAATCAGCCCCAGCATTTT
TRBV28	TRBJ1-2	TRBD1	-	CASSPGTVGSNYGYTF	TGTGCCAGCAGCCCCGGGACAGTTGGGTCTAACTATGGCTACACCTTC
TRBV2	TRBJ2-5	-	few	CASGVLIVQGIEETQYF	TGTGCCAGCGGCGTTCTCATCGTCCAGGGGATTGAAGAGACCCAGTACTTC
TRBV2	TRBJ2-5	-	-	CATQIARETQYF	TGTGCCACCCAAATAGCGAGGGAGACCCAGTACTTC
TRBV28	TRBJ2-6	TRBD1	-	CASSLAGQGGPGANVLTF	TGTGCCAGCAGTTTGGCGGGACAGGGTGGTCCTGGGGCCAACGTCCTGACTTTC
TRBV5-6	TRBJ1-1	-	-	CASSLAGGNTEAFF	TGTGCCAGCAGCTTGGCTGGTGGGAACACTGAAGCTTTCTTT
TRBV5-4	TRBJ1-3	-	-	CASSLSGGNTIYF	TGTGCCAGCAGCTTGAGTGGAGGAAACACCATATATTTT
TRBV19	TRBJ1-5	-	-	CASSRVPGDQPQHF	TGTGCCAGTAGTCGAGTTCCGGGGGATCAGCCCCAGCATTTT
TRBV11-2	TRBJ2-7	-	-	CASSPQLGLSYEQYF	TGTGCCAGCAGCCCCCAATTGGGGCTCTCCTACGAGCAGTACTTC
TRBV11-2	TRBJ2-3	-	-	CASSGGTVTDTQYF	TGTGCCAGCAGCGGAGGGACGGTCACAGATACGCAGTATTTT
TRBV4-1	TRBJ2-7	TRBD1	-	CASSLGQGASYEQYF	TGCGCCAGCAGCTTGGGACAGGGGGCCAGCTACGAGCAGTACTTC
TRBV2	TRBJ2-2	TRBD2	-	CASSIHSGGANTGELFF	TGTGCCAGCAGTATTCATAGCGGGGGCGCGAACACCGGGGAGCTGTTTTTT
TRBV5-8	TRBJ2-3	TRBD2	-	CASSLVSSGGTDTQYF	TGTGCCAGCAGCTTGGTATCCAGCGGGGGCACAGATACGCAGTATTTT
TRBV9	TRBJ2-1	-	-	CASSVGSNEQFF	TGTGCCAGCAGCGTAGGGTCTAATGAGCAGTTCTTC
TRBV7-6	TRBJ2-7	-	-	CASSTIGVYEQYF	TGTGCCAGCAGCACTATTGGGGTCTACGAGCAGTACTTC
TRBV7-9	TRBJ2-1	TRBD2	-	CASSEAGASGSYNEQFF	TGTGCCAGCAGTGAGGCGGGAGCCTCAGGTTCCTACAATGAGCAGTTCTTC
TRBV27	TRBJ2-7	-	-	CASSVDSSYEQYF	TGTGCCAGCAGCGTAGACAGCTCCTACGAGCAGTACTTC
TRBV6-5	TRBJ2-5	TRBD1	-	CASSQQGVLETQYF	TGTGCCAGCAGTCAACAGGGGGTGTTGGAGACCCAGTACTTC
TRBV7-2	TRBJ2-3	-	-	CASSPPISGVDTQYF	TGTGCCAGCAGCCCCCCTATCTCAGGGGTGGATACGCAGTATTTT
TRBV27	TRBJ1-1	-	-	CASSLGQANTEAFF	TGTGCCAGCAGTTTAGGGCAGGCGAACACTGAAGCTTTCTTT
TRBV10-1	TRBJ2-1	TRBD2	-	CASSENGRIWEGEQFF	TGCGCCAGCAGTGAAAACGGGAGAATCTGGGAGGGTGAGCAGTTCTTC
TRBV7-9	TRBJ1-5	-	-	CASSLVAGGGNQPQHF	TGTGCCAGCAGCTTAGTGGCCGGGGGCGGCAATCAGCCCCAGCATTTT
TRBV6-1	TRBJ2-7	TRBD1	few	CASSEDRPTYEQYF	TGTGCCAGCAGTGAGGACAGGCCAACCTACGAGCAGTACTTC
TRBV27	TRBJ2-1	TRBD1	-	CASSWTGYNEQFF	TGTGCCAGCAGTTGGACAGGCTACAATGAGCAGTTCTTC
TRBV29-1	TRBJ1-1	-	-	CSAWVQNTEAFF	TGCAGCGCCTGGGTCCAGAACACTGAAGCTTTCTTT
TRBV4-1	TRBJ2-7	-	once	CASSQDPFGGSLYEQYF	TGCGCCAGCAGCCAAGACCCCTTCGGAGGTTCCCTCTACGAGCAGTACTTC
TRBV28	TRBJ2-1	TRBD1	-	CASSLSPPTGPSPSFSYNEQFF	TGTGCCAGCAGTTTATCCCCCCCGACAGGGCCCTCTCCCTCCTTCTCCTACAATGAGCAGTTCTTC
TRBV5-6	TRBJ2-1	-	-	CASSLGELVVYEQFF	TGTGCCAGCAGCTTGGGGGAACTTGTGGTCTATGAGCAGTTCTTC
TRBV20-1	TRBJ1-2	-	-	CSAIDNYGYTF	TGCAGTGCTATAGATAACTATGGCTACACCTTC
TRBV14	TRBJ2-7	TRBD2	-	CASSQFSGGYEQYF	TGTGCCAGCAGCCAATTTTCGGGGGGATACGAGCAGTACTTC
TRBV27	TRBJ2-3	TRBD2	few	CASSLAGRGGQYF	TGTGCCAGCAGTTTAGCTGGGAGGGGTGGGCAGTATTTT
TRBV5-1	TRBJ1-3	-	-	CASSQGFGSGNTIYF	TGCGCCAGCAGCCAGGGGTTTGGCTCTGGAAACACCATATATTTT
TRBV7-9	TRBJ2-7	-	-	CASSLVAQGYEQYF	TGTGCCAGCAGCTTAGTCGCTCAGGGCTACGAGCAGTACTTC
TRBV7-3	TRBJ2-1	TRBD2	-	CASSSVAGVAGIYNEQFF	TGTGCCAGCAGCTCCGTAGCGGGAGTGGCGGGCATTTACAATGAGCAGTTCTTC
TRBV29-1	TRBJ2-3	-	-	CSVEEVGLSTDTQYF	TGCAGCGTTGAAGAGGTGGGACTGTCCACAGATACGCAGTATTTT
TRBV21-1	TRBJ2-1	-	-	CASSKLSGAPNYNEQFF	TGTGCCAGCAGCAAGCTTAGCGGGGCCCCTAACTACAATGAGCAGTTCTTC
TRBV5-4	TRBJ2-1	-	few	CASSYETVAYNEQFF	TGTGCCAGCAGCTATGAGACAGTCGCCTACAATGAGCAGTTCTTC
TRBV28	TRBJ2-1	TRBD1	-	CASSRDRELSWEQFF	TGTGCCAGCAGTCGGGACAGGGAGTTATCCTGGGAGCAGTTCTTC
TRBV7-2	TRBJ2-1	TRBD1	-	CASRSGTGGTEQFF	TGTGCCAGCAGGTCAGGGACAGGGGGCACTGAGCAGTTCTTC
TRBV6-1	TRBJ2-1	-	-	CASRDSRVNEQFF	TGTGCCAGCAGGGACTCCAGGGTCAATGAGCAGTTCTTC
TRBV14	TRBJ2-7	-	-	CASSQGYRAPAYEQYF	TGTGCCAGCAGCCAAGGTTACAGGGCCCCCGCCTACGAGCAGTACTTC
TRBV6-4	TRBJ2-7	-	-	CARKNGGPWSYEQYF	TGTGCCAGAAAAAATGGGGGTCCTTGGTCCTACGAGCAGTACTTC
TRBV7-9	TRBJ2-2	TRBD2	-	CASSEGTSGENTGELFF	TGTGCCAGCAGCGAAGGGACTAGCGGTGAGAACACCGGGGAGCTGTTTTTT
TRBV5-4	TRBJ1-1	TRBD1	-	CASSGDRGEAFF	TGTGCCAGCAGCGGGGACAGGGGTGAAGCTTTCTTT